The 13 T cell receptor beta chains given below trace back to one sample, sequenced in a study of CD8+CD57+ T cells in acquired aplastic anemia. Patients sequenced had flow cytometry evidence of CD8+CD57+ cell expansion. TCR beta VDJ combinations and CDR3 sequences were profiled from genomic DNA. TCRdb ran MiXCR on the reads and lists one entry per CDR3 protein. The table records fewer than 250,000 distinct CDR3 sequences, 45% to 50% of them present only once. Specimen: sorted CD4+, CD8+, or CD8+CD57+ T cells (not recorded which) from PBMCs. The receptors were sampled from a human donor with aplastic anemia.

This clonotype was counted ten times or more. The chain recombines TRBV20-1 with TRBJ2-7; perhaps TRBD2 as D (5 bases). V was cut by 3 bases and J by 6 bases, with 18 bases left in between. Germline V gene data show CDR1 as DFQATT and CDR2 as SNEGSKA (reference sequence). This CDR3 comprises 14 residues. The CDR3: CSASAIGEFREQYF. CDR3 in DNA: TGCAGTGCTAGCGCTATCGGGGAATTTCGCGAGCAGTACTTC.

Notes on this clonotype: This may be a read error, as it is one base from a much larger clone. The CDR3 sequence: CASSSGSTYEQYF. DNA of the CDR3: TGTGCCAGCAGCTCCGGGTCGACCTACGAGCAGTACTTC. This sequence joins TRBV7-9 and TRBJ2-7; D remains ambiguous. Per the germline V gene, CDR1 is SEHNR and CDR2 is FQNEAQ (reference sequence). The V end lost 4 bases, the J end lost 2 bases, and 9 bases lay between the germline ends. There are 13 residues in the CDR3.

This clonotype was observed at least ten times. V is TRBV20-1 and J is TRBJ2-3; possible D gene TRBD2, 6 bases. CDR1 DFQATT and CDR2 SNEGSKA come from the germline V gene (reference sequence). The CDR3 sequence is 13 residues long. The V end lost 5 bases, the J end lost 2 bases, and 11 bases lay between the germline ends. This chain's CDR3 is CSARDSDTDTQYF. CDR3 sequence (DNA): TGCAGTGCTCGGGACTCCGACACAGATACGCAGTATTTT.

This clonotype was recorded a few times. V is TRBV30 and J is TRBJ2-1, with 7 nucleotides matching TRBD2. With 0 bases clipped from V and 9 bases from J, the junction kept 8 bases outside the gene matches. From germline, CDR1 is GTSNPN and CDR2 SVGIG (reference sequence). The CDR3 is 14 amino acids. CDR3 loop: CAWSVVEGGIEQFF. Written as DNA, the CDR3 is TGTGCCTGGAGTGTCGTCGAGGGAGGGATTGAGCAGTTCTTC.

CDR3 coding DNA: TGTGCCAGCAGCTACCAGACTAGCGGGGGCCGGGACGAGCAGTACTTC. Residues: CASSYQTSGGRDEQYF. The V call is TRBV11-2, the J call TRBJ2-7, with TRBD2 matching 12 bases. Germline trimming cut 4 bases from V and 5 bases from J; bases unmatched to any gene: 9. The CDR3 consists of 16 residues. The germline V gene has CDR1 SGHAT and CDR2 FQNNGV. The full variable domain, completed using reference TRBV11-2 and TRBJ2-7, is EAGVAQSPRYKIIEKRQSVAFWCNPISGHATLYWYQQILGQGPKLLIQFQNNGVVDDSQLPKDRFSAERLKGVDSTLKIQPAKLEDSAVYLCASSYQTSGGRDEQYFGPGTRLTVT.

This clonotype showed up many times. In nucleotides, the CDR3 is TGTGCCAGCAGCTCCCTAATGACAGGGGAGAACACTGAAGCTTTCTTT. Its protein product is CASSSLMTGENTEAFF. The chain employs TRBV11-2 and TRBJ1-1; 8 positions agree with TRBD1. CDR1 and CDR2 from the germline V gene are SGHAT and FQNNGV. This CDR3 comprises 16 residues. The ends lost 4 bases at V and 1 base at J; junction bases unmatched: 8. Full variable domain (remainder filled in from reference TRBV11-2 and TRBJ1-1): EAGVAQSPRYKIIEKRQSVAFWCNPISGHATLYWYQQILGQGPKLLIQFQNNGVVDDSQLPKDRFSAERLKGVDSTLKIQPAKLEDSAVYLCASSSLMTGENTEAFFGQGTRLTVV.

The chain carries TRBV24-1 and TRBJ2-7; 7 bases agree with TRBD1. V was pared by 4 bases and J by 3 bases, with 2 bases of the junction left unmatched. This CDR3 comprises 13 residues. CDR1 and CDR2 from the germline V gene are KGHDR and SFDVKD. The CDR3 coding sequence is TGTGCCACCAGTGAACGGGACAGCTACGAGCAGTACGTC. Translating gives CATSERDSYEQYV.

This clonotype was detected ten times or more. The chain employs TRBV7-9 and TRBJ1-1; D gene unclear. Germline V gene sequence: CDR1 SEHNR, CDR2 FQNEAQ (reference sequence). The ends were cut back, 4 bases at V and 4 bases at J, with 10 bases in the middle. CDR3 length equals 13 residues. CDR3 in DNA: TGTGCCAGCAGCTCTACAACTGGCACTGAAGCTTTCTTT. As protein: CASSSTTGTEAFF.

This clonotype was counted many times. The chain is built from TRBV2 and TRBJ1-6, with 7 bases lining up with TRBD1. CDR1 is SNHLY, CDR2 FYNNEI, per germline. The length of the CDR3 is 15 residues. Trimming at V came to 8 bases and at J to 2 bases, leaving 6 bases not matched to a gene. CDR3 amino acids: CASAGQVPYNSPLHF. The DNA of the CDR3 is TGTGCCAGCGCTGGACAGGTCCCCTATAATTCACCCCTCCACTTT.

The table lists this clonotype with a few counts. The chain joins TRBV10-3 to TRBJ2-7; TRBD1 agrees at 8 bases. The V and J ends lost 10 bases and 7 bases, in that order; junction bases with no gene match: 6. There are 11 residues in the CDR3. Germline CDR1 ENHRY, CDR2 SYGVKD. The CDR3 region has the DNA TGTGCCACCCGACAGGGGTGGGAGCAGTACTTC. Translated, it gives CATRQGWEQYF.

As regards this clonotype: A much larger clonotype is one base distant, so this may be a read error. The chain employs TRBV9 and TRBJ2-1; D possibly uses TRBD1 or TRBD2 (5 bases each). Trimming took off 5 bases at V and 0 bases at J, with 15 bases between the two ends. The CDR3 loop spans 16 amino acids. Germline V gives CDR1 SGDLS, CDR2 YYNGEE. CDR3 residues: CASRSGTLDSYNEQFF. In nucleotides, the CDR3 is TGTGCCAGCAGGTCCGGGACGCTAGACTCCTACAATGAGCAGTTCTTC.

This clonotype was seen at least ten times. The chain joins TRBV7-9 to TRBJ2-3; TRBD2 matches 7 bases. The CDR3 totals 15 residues. Germline loops: CDR1 SEHNR, CDR2 FQNEAQ (reference sequence). V lost 2 bases, J lost 1 base, and 3 bases stayed unmatched. CDR3 loop: CASSLIRGGTDTQYF. CDR3 DNA sequence: TGTGCCAGCAGCTTAATCCGGGGGGGCACAGATACGCAGTATTTT.

The rearrangement links TRBV25-1 to TRBJ1-5, with TRBD1 matching 7 bases. The germline gives CDR1 MGHDK, CDR2 SYGVNS. CDR3 length: 18 residues. The J segment lost 0 bases and the V segment lost 4 bases, leaving 12 bases of the junction unmatched. This CDR3 is CASSARETGDYSNQPQHF. The CDR3, as DNA: TGTGCCAGCAGTGCTAGAGAAACAGGGGATTATAGCAATCAGCCCCAGCATTTT.